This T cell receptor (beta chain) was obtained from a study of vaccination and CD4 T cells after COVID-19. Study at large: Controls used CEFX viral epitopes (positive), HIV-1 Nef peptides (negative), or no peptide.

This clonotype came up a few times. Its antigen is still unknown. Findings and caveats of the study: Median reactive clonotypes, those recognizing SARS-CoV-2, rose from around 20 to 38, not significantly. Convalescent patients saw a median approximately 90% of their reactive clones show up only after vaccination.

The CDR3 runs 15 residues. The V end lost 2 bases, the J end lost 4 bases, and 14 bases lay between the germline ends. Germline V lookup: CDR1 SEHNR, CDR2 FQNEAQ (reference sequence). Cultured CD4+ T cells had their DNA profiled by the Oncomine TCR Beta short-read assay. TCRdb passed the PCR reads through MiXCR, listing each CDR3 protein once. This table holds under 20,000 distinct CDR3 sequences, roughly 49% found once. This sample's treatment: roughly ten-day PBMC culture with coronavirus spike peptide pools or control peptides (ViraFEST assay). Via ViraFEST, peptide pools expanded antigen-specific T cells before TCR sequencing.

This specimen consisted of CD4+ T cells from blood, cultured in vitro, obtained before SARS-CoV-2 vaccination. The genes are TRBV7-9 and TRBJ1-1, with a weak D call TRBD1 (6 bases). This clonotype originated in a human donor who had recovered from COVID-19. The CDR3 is CASSLNTGRGTEAFF. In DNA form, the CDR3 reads TGTGCCAGCAGCTTAAACACAGGGAGGGGCACTGAAGCTTTCTTT.